This TCR beta chain is from a study of cytomegalovirus exposure and HLA in healthy donors. Use of 60 Vbeta and 13 Jbeta primers characterized the PCR. Sequencing was performed with immunoSEQ multiplex PCR; in TCRdb, only in-frame clones are kept and a portion is missing. The table lists about 160,000 clones, more than 80% of them singletons. Trimming removed 1 base from V and 5 bases from J, with 11 bases in between. CDR3 size: 15 residues. Germline V CDR1 and CDR2: SGHNT, YENEEA. Source material: PBMCs. V usage is TRBV11-3 and J usage is TRBJ2-2, with D perhaps matching TRBD1 (6 bases). This clonotype was sampled from a woman between 18 and 29 years old in good health and CMV-seronegative. The CDR3 region is CASSLGSGDTGELFF. CDR3 nucleotides: TGTGCCAGCAGCTTAGGGTCAGGGGATACCGGGGAGCTGTTTTTT. Filled out from reference TRBV11-3 and TRBJ2-2, the complete variable domain reads EAGVVQSPRYKIIEKKQPVAFWCNPISGHNTLYWYLQNLGQGPELLIRYENEEAVDDSQLPKDRFSAERLKGVDSTLKIQPAELGDSAVYLCASSLGSGDTGELFFGEGSRLTVL.